This TCR beta chain stems from a study of CD8 T cells in Susac syndrome. Trimming took 4 bases from V and 7 from J, leaving 4 bases between them. CDR3 length: 11 amino acids. Germline CDR1 and CDR2: MNHEY and SMNVEV (reference sequence). RNA totalling about 0.45 to 1 ug underwent reverse transcription with random hexamers. The CDR3 of TCR beta was amplified by immunoSEQ multiplex PCR across 54 Vbeta and 13 Jbeta. TCRdb itself ran the immunoSEQ multiplex PCR reads through MiXCR, one entry per CDR3 protein. The sample includes 130,000 or so distinct CDR3 sequences, over 90% of them seen just once. Sequenced: CD8+ T cells from PBMCs. The receptor's source is a human donor with Susac syndrome. The gene calls are TRBV27 and TRBJ2-2; D ambiguous. The DNA for the CDR3 is TGTGCCAGCAGTTCGCTCGGGGAGCTGTTTTTT. This encodes CASSSLGELFF.